The source of this TCR beta chain is a study of beta chain features in type 1 diabetes. Study information: Investigators examined around 110 million sorted cells across all samples. General study findings and limits: Within patients, naive, central memory and Treg TCRB repertoires seemed more similar than within healthy donors.

A remark on this clone: Its target is not known.

The sequenced template was cDNA made from the entire isolated RNA. Naive, central memory and regulatory T cell samples averaged around 3.3 million reads. Method: immunoSEQ multiplex PCR; TCRdb's copy keeps in-frame clones and lacks some. The sample holds about 330,000 clones, about 10% seen once. The trim removed 4 bases at V and 4 bases at J, leaving 5 bases unmatched. This CDR3 region has 15 residues. Germline V gives CDR1 SGHRS, CDR2 YFSETQ. The sequenced material came from naive CD4+ T cells from blood. This sequence joins TRBV5-1 and TRBJ2-7, with 13 positions matching TRBD2. The receptor's source is a woman in her twenties or thirties in good health. CDR3: CASSRGTSGDYEQYF. The CDR3 coding sequence is TGCGCCAGCAGCCGAGGGACTAGCGGGGATTACGAGCAGTACTTC.